This T cell receptor (beta chain) was documented in a study of T cells in Graves' hyperthyroidism and ophthalmopathy. Study-wide context: At initial diagnosis, before any treatment had begun, peripheral blood was obtained. Study-wide points: Clonotypes that were expanded in thyroid above 0.001 mostly appeared in blood too.

J was trimmed by 4 bases and V by 0 bases; bases with no gene match: 11. The CDR3 has 17 residues. CDR1 is DFQATT and CDR2 is SNEGSKA in the germline V gene (reference sequence). This clonotype has a count of ten or more. No antigen is known for it. Uncontrolled infection, other autoimmune disease, pregnancy or lactation disqualified patients from enrolment. From RNA transcripts, TCR beta CDR3 regions were amplified. An initial round of RT-PCR targeting the TCR CDR3 relied on the HTBI primer set. TCRdb re-analysed the multiplex PCR reads in MiXCR, keeping a single row per CDR3 protein. The sample shows 40,000 to 60,000 distinct CDR3 sequences, roughly 50% of them seen only once.

V and J are TRBV20-1 and TRBJ2-4; 8 bases fit TRBD1. This clonotype was obtained from a woman between 45 and 60 years old with Graves' ophthalmopathy. The sample was blood. The DNA for the CDR3 is TGCAGTGCTAGAGATCCCTCGGACAGGGTCGGTAAAAACATTCAGTACTTC. Protein sequence: CSARDPSDRVGKNIQYF.